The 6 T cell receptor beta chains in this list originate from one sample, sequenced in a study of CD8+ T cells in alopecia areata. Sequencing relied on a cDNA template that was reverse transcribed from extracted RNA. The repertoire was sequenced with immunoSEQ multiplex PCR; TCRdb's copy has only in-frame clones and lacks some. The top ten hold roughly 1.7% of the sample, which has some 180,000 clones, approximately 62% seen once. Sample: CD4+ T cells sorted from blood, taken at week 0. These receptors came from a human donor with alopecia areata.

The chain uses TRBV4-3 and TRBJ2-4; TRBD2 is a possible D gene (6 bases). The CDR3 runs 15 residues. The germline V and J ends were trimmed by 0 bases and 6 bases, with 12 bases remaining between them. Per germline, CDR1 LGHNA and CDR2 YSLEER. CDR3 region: CASSQEGNGGNIQYF. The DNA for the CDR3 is TGCGCCAGCAGCCAAGAGGGCAACGGGGGAAACATTCAGTACTTC.

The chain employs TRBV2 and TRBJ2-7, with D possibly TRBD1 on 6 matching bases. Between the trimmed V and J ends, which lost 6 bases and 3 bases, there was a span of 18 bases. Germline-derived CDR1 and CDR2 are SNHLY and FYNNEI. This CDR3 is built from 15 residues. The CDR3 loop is CASRGTGMGRYEQYF. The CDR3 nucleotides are TGTGCCAGCAGGGGCACAGGGATGGGTCGCTACGAGCAGTACTTC. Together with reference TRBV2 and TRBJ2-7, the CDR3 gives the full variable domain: EPEVTQTPSHQVTQMGQEVILRCVPISNHLYFYWYRQILGQKVEFLVSFYNNEISEKSEIFDDQFSVERPDGSNFTLKIRSTKLEDSAMYFCASRGTGMGRYEQYFGPGTRLTVT.

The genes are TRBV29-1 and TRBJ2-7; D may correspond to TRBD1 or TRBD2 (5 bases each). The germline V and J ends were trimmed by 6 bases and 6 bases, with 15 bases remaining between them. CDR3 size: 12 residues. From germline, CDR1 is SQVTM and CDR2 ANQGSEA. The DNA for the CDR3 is TGCAGCGTGGAGGTGGGGGAGCCCGAGCAGTACTTC. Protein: CSVEVGEPEQYF.

CDR3 loop: CASSLGGGMYF. CDR3 coding DNA: TGTGCCAGCAGTCTCGGGGGCGGGATGTACTTC. The rearrangement joins TRBV6-5 to TRBJ2-7; D may correspond to TRBD1 or TRBD2 (6 bases each). Between the trimmed V and J ends, which lost 5 bases and 12 bases, there was a span of 14 bases. In germline, CDR1 is MNHEY, CDR2 SVGAGI. This CDR3 is built from 11 residues.

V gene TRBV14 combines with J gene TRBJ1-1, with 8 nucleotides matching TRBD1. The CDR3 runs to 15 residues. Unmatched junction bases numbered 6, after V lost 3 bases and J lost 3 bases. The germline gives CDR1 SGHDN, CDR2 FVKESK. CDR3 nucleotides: TGTGCCAGCAGCCACTCCGGGACAGGACACACTGAAGCTTTCTTT. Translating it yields CASSHSGTGHTEAFF.

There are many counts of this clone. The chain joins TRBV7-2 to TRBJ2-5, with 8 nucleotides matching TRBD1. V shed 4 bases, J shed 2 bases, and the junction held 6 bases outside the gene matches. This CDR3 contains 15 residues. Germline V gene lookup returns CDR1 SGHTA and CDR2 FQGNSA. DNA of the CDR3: TGTGCCAGCAGCTCCGGACAGGGTTCTCAAGAGACCCAGTACTTC. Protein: CASSSGQGSQETQYF.